This TCR beta chain comes out of a study of a mutant IDH1 vaccine in newly diagnosed glioma. Assay used: immunoSEQ multiplex PCR; TCRdb lists only in-frame clones, some missing. The sample has fewer than 90,000 clones; almost 85% are singletons. A remark on this clone: Its antigen remains unknown.

Germline CDR1 MNHNY, CDR2 SVGAGI (reference sequence). J gave up 5 bases and V 1 base, and 5 bases lay outside the gene matches. The CDR3 contains 15 residues. Time point reported: week 35, safety follow-up. The vaccine gave 300 ug of a 20-mer mutant IDH1 peptide subcutaneously per dose. The chain combines TRBV6-6 with TRBJ1-1; 9 nucleotides agree with TRBD1. The material sequenced was PBMCs, taken from a glioma patient whose treatment included an IDH1 peptide vaccine. The origin of this receptor is a man between 18 and 35 years old with glioma. DNA for the CDR3: TGTGCCAGCAGTTACTACTCGACAGGGGGGACTGAAGCTTTCTTT. This codes for CASSYYSTGGTEAFF.